The 19 T cell receptor beta chains reported below all come from one sample, sequenced in a study of blood T cells in healthy people across ages. A sample-barcoded 5' primer and a J-beta primer mix were used in a second PCR of about 6 to 11 cycles. TCRdb analysed the 5' RACE reads with MiXCR anew, one entry per CDR3 protein. The sample shows fewer than 1,000,000 distinct CDR3 sequences, about half of them seen only once. The sequenced sample consisted of blood. The receptors were sampled from a man aged 80 or over in good health.

The sample holds a few counts of this clonotype. The genes are TRBV20-1 and TRBJ2-1; 10 positions agree with TRBD1. Trimming cost V 5 bases and J 5 bases; bases outside gene matches: 12. The CDR3 sequence is 16 residues long. Germline CDR1 reads DFQATT; CDR2 reads SNEGSKA (reference sequence). As DNA, the CDR3 is TGCAGTGCTGGCAAAACCGGGACAGGGGCCAACAATGAGCAGTTCTTC. This sequence encodes CSAGKTGTGANNEQFF.

This clonotype was seen a few times. The chain links TRBV7-2 to TRBJ2-1, with 9 positions matching TRBD2. The germline V gene has CDR1 SGHTA and CDR2 FQGNSA. The V segment lost 1 base and the J segment 3 bases; nucleotides outside the gene matches: 4. The CDR3 spans 16 residues. The CDR3 region has the DNA TGTGCCAGCAGCTTAGATAGCGGGAGTGACTACAATGAGCAGTTCTTC. Encoded protein: CASSLDSGSDYNEQFF.

This clonotype was seen a few times. J is TRBJ2-1 and V is TRBV6-2 or TRBV6-3, with D uncertain. CDR1 is MNHEY, CDR2 SVGEGT, per germline. This CDR3 contains 16 residues. The ends were cut back, 4 bases at V and 0 bases at J, with 13 bases in the middle. The CDR3 spells CASSSPDASSYNEQFF. The CDR3 DNA follows: TGTGCCAGCAGTTCCCCAGACGCTAGCTCCTACAATGAGCAGTTCTTC.

Points on this clonotype: A much larger clone lies a single base off, so this may be a read error. The rearrangement links TRBV29-1 to TRBJ2-7; 8 bases map to TRBD1. Germline V gene data show CDR1 as SQVTM and CDR2 as ANQGSEA. J gave up 9 bases and V 3 bases, and 13 bases lay outside the gene matches. The CDR3 sequence is 14 residues long. The CDR3 loop reads CSVDDGTGGNGQYF. The CDR3 coding sequence is TGCAGCGTTGATGACGGGACAGGTGGTAACGGGCAGTACTTC.

CDR3 DNA: TGCAGCGTTGAAGCGACGACTAGTAGCCCGTTCTTC. Translated, it gives CSVEATTSSPFF. The rearrangement links TRBV29-1 to TRBJ2-1; D is possibly TRBD2 (6 bases). Germline assignment: CDR1 SQVTM and CDR2 ANQGSEA. CDR3 size: 12 residues. The ends were cut back, 1 base at V and 15 bases at J, with 16 bases in the middle.

This chain links TRBV29-1 with TRBJ2-3, with 12 bases identical to TRBD2. The V segment lost 5 bases and the J segment 3 bases; nucleotides outside the gene matches: 3. CDR1 is SQVTM and CDR2 is ANQGSEA in the germline V gene. The CDR3 totals 14 residues. CDR3 in DNA: TGCAGCGTTTGGACTAGCGGGAATACAGATACGCAGTATTTT. It specifies CSVWTSGNTDTQYF.

V gene TRBV7-2 combines with J gene TRBJ2-1, with a tentative D call TRBD1 (5 bases). The CDR3 consists of 16 residues. Germline V CDR1 and CDR2: SGHTA, FQGNSA. V lost 1 base and J 5 bases, leaving 15 bases between the germline ends. The CDR3: CASSLVTVRTDNEQFF. CDR3 coding DNA: TGTGCCAGCAGCTTAGTGACAGTCCGAACCGACAATGAGCAGTTCTTC.

This clonotype was detected only a few times. The genes are TRBV7-3 and TRBJ2-1; 9 bases fit TRBD2. The CDR3 extends over 15 amino acids. Germline-derived CDR1 and CDR2 are SGHTA and FQGTGA. After removal of 4 bases from V and 4 bases from J, the junction contained 5 bases not matched to a gene. As DNA, the CDR3 is TGTGCCAGCAGCTCCCCAGCGGGAGGATACAATGAGCAGTTCTTC. It yields the protein CASSSPAGGYNEQFF.

This clonotype has just a few counts. At one end the junction does not follow the germline gene, possibly because of a read error. The CDR3 sequence: CSVKEGMETQYF. The DNA for the CDR3 is TGCAGCGTTAAAGAGGGGATGGAGACCCAGTACTTC. The chain uses TRBV29-1 and TRBJ2-5; either TRBD1 or TRBD2 may fit D (5 bases each). In germline, CDR1 is SQVTM, CDR2 ANQGSEA. The CDR3 has 12 residues. Full variable domain (outside the CDR3, taken from reference TRBV29-1 and TRBJ2-5): SAVISQKPSRDICQRGTSLTIQCQVDSQVTMMFWYRQQPGQSLTLIATANQGSEATYESGFVIDKFPISRPNLTFSTLTVSNMSPEDSSIYLCSVKEGMETQYFGPGTRLLVL.

The chain carries TRBV29-1 and TRBJ1-2; D unclear. V was trimmed by 3 bases and J by 7 bases, leaving 9 bases between them. Germline CDR1 and CDR2: SQVTM and ANQGSEA. CDR3 length: 11 amino acids. CDR3 coding DNA: TGCAGCGTTGATGGGCCGGCTGGCTACACCTTC. Encoded protein: CSVDGPAGYTF.

A remark on this clonotype: The junction departs from germline at one end; a sequencing error may be responsible. The CDR3 region has the DNA TGCGCCGGCAGCTTGAGGGACAGCTACGAGCAGTACTTC. Translation: CAGSLRDSYEQYF. The V gene is TRBV5-1, the J gene TRBJ2-7, with 7 bases aligning to TRBD1. The length of the CDR3 is 13 residues. The germline CDR1 and CDR2 sequences are SGHRS and YFSETQ.

This clonotype has at least ten counts. The chain links TRBV6-5 to TRBJ2-1; D possibly matches TRBD1 or TRBD2 (5 bases each). V was cut by 5 bases and J by 3 bases, with 14 bases left in between. The CDR3 consists of 15 residues. The germline V gene has CDR1 MNHEY and CDR2 SVGAGI. This CDR3 is CASSLFRDLYNEQFF. CDR3 in DNA: TGTGCCAGCAGTCTCTTCCGGGACCTCTACAATGAGCAGTTCTTC.

Many counts were recorded for this clonotype. A much larger clone lies a single base off, so this may be a read error. The CDR3 is CASSLTSGSYNEQYF. The CDR3, as DNA: TGCGCCAGCAGCCTGACTAGCGGGAGTTACAATGAGCAGTACTTC. This chain joins TRBV5-1 and TRBJ2-5; 12 nucleotides agree with TRBD2. Per germline, CDR1 SGHRS and CDR2 YFSETQ. V lost 4 bases to trimming and J lost 11 bases; unmatched junction nucleotides: 12. The CDR3 consists of 15 residues.

The genes are TRBV10-3 and TRBJ2-4; D unresolved. Germline CDR1 reads ENHRY; CDR2 reads SYGVKD. The V and J ends lost 6 bases and 5 bases respectively, with 17 bases between them. This CDR3 region has 15 residues. CDR3 in DNA: TGTGCCATCAGACCCGGCGACCGATCGGAAAACATTCAGTACTTC. Its translation is CAIRPGDRSENIQYF.

The chain joins TRBV5-1 to TRBJ2-5; D is possibly TRBD1 (5 bases). V was trimmed by 4 bases and J by 5 bases, leaving 12 bases between them. CDR3 length: 13 amino acids. The germline V gene encodes CDR1 SGHRS and CDR2 YFSETQ. Here the CDR3 DNA reads TGCGCCAGCAGCATGACAGATGTGGAGACCCAGTACTTC. Amino acid sequence: CASSMTDVETQYF.

The chain joins TRBV29-1 to TRBJ1-3; D is perhaps TRBD1 (5 bases). In germline, CDR1 is SQVTM, CDR2 ANQGSEA. There are 12 residues in the CDR3. Trimming stripped 4 bases from V and 2 bases from J, with 6 bases between. CDR3 sequence (DNA): TGCAGCGTTGGGACACCTGGAAACACCATATATTTT. This sequence encodes CSVGTPGNTIYF.

This clonotype occurred a few times. The CDR3 DNA follows: TGTGCCAGCAGGCCCGGACAGGGACAAGAGACCCAGTACTTC. This codes for CASRPGQGQETQYF. The chain couples TRBV6-2 or TRBV6-3 to TRBJ2-5; TRBD1 aligns across 8 bases. Germline values: CDR1 MNHEY, CDR2 SVGEGT. This CDR3 has 14 residues. V shed 6 bases, J shed 2 bases, and the junction held 5 bases outside the gene matches.

The genes are TRBV5-1 and TRBJ2-4; D possibly uses TRBD1 or TRBD2 (6 bases each). The closer fit of TRBJ2-7 to the DNA end suggests the J call may be wrong. Germline CDR1 is SGHRS and CDR2 is YFSETQ. The CDR3 totals 13 residues. Here the CDR3 reads CASSVIGGYEQYF. The CDR3 DNA is TGCGCCAGCAGCGTGATAGGGGGGTACGAGCAGTACTTC.

The rearrangement links TRBV11-3 to TRBJ2-7, with 9 bases lining up with TRBD2. Germline loops: CDR1 SGHNT, CDR2 YENEEA. The CDR3 has 16 residues. V lost 4 bases, J lost 0 bases, and 7 bases stayed unmatched. CDR3 residues: CASSWESGRISYEQYF. In DNA form, the CDR3 reads TGTGCCAGCAGCTGGGAAAGCGGGAGGATCTCCTACGAGCAGTACTTC.